This paragraph covers one T cell receptor beta chain sequence. Its cognate antigen has yet to be identified. It has no much larger one-base neighbor in the sample; base qualities were not kept. A distance of 14 bases separates the germline ends of V and J, which lose 6 bases and 7 bases respectively. The CDR1 and CDR2 encoded by the germline V gene are SNHLY and FYNNEI. The CDR3 measures 13 amino acids from cysteine to phenylalanine. Kept here is only the CDR3 DNA, which spans 39 bases and is read in frame from base 1. The sample is drawn from a study of T cell responses to AZD1222 COVID-19 vaccine (dated by TCRdb to about 2021). Background on the whole study: A total of approximately 230 trial participants underwent TCR sequencing, of whom roughly 210 received two doses of AZD1222 and about 25 received two doses of the MenACWY control vaccine. Enrollment into the trials was organized by age into subgroups of 18-55, 56-69 and 70-plus years, and those subgroups contained roughly 160, 29 and 62 TCR-sequenced participants, respectively.

The paper as a whole reports these results and caveats: Because no day 14 peak-response samples were available, repertoires were characterized only after the peak T cell response. After two AZD1222 doses, both the breadth and the depth of spike-specific TCRs were significantly higher than at day 0 and than in MenACWY recipients. CD4 TCRs associated with the vaccine covered the entire spike protein, and the dominant responses were in regions 160-218 and 743-854. Most participants were white British and females outnumbered males, and the authors suggested that clonal diversity may have been underestimated. The 56-69-year group was small, and its depth increase did not reach significance, likely because of low power. Only a handful of AZD1222 recipients were SARS-CoV-2 seropositive at baseline, limiting conclusions about previously exposed vaccinees. Reportedly, close to half of the unique spike-specific TCRs recognized epitopes lying outside the regions that are mutated in the B.1.351 and B.1.1.7 variants.

In light of the paper, this sample's time point label describes: about 28 days (+/-7) after the second vaccine dose. AZD1222 recipients with second doses at about 4 weeks or about 12 weeks were pooled, because spike-specific TCR depth and breadth did not differ between schedules. Samples from vaccinated people were obtained from the UK trials COV001 and COV002, which included a single-blind randomized controlled phase 2/3 trial of AZD1222 (ChAdOx1 nCoV-19) in healthy adults. For TCRbeta chain sequencing, PBMC samples were collected from trial participants at day 0 and at day 28 after the second dose. The CDR3 regions of human TCRbeta chains were analyzed by immunosequencing. Concerning the study's data processing: Repertoire TCRs were matched against a reference library of SARS-CoV-2-specific TCRs generated with the MIRA antigen-specificity platform. Breadth was defined as the fraction of unique TCRs that were SARS-CoV-2-associated. Depth was defined as the fraction of total T cells that were SARS-CoV-2-associated. Using the MIRA data, each spike-specific TCR was mapped to the spike region that the TCR reacts to and placed in a CD4 or CD8 class. Log10-transformed breadth and depth values were compared by one-way ANOVA with Sidak's multiple comparisons tests. The source is immuneACCESS, and TCRdb retained only in-frame sequences with V and J called. Part of the clones is not carried over; for the studies checked, unresolved V genes explain less than half of this, and the remainder is unexplained. V, J and clone size were drawn from that table, and D and trimming were deduced from the DNA. The sample table shows around 96,000 clones, and just over 85% are seen once. The ten largest clones take up roughly 6% of the sample.

The sample in question was peripheral blood, obtained 28 days after the second AZD1222 dose. This TCR derives from an adult who received the AZD1222 COVID-19 vaccine. Here the chain combines TRBV2 and TRBJ2-3, with TRBD2 tentatively as D gene (6 bases match). For the CDR3, the sequence is CASSRDGSNTQYF. In nucleotide form, the sequence is TGTGCCAGCAGCAGAGACGGGAGTAATACGCAGTATTTT.